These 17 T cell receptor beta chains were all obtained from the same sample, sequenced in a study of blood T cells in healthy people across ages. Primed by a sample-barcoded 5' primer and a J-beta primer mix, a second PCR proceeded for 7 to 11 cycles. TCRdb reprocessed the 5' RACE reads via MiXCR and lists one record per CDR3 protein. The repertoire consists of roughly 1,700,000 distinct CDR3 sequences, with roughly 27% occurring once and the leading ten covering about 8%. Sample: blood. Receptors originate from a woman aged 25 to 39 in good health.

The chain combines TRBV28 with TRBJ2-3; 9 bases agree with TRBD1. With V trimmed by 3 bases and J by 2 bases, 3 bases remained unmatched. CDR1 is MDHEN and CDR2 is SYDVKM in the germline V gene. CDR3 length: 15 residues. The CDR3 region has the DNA TGTGCCAGCAGTTTGGGGACAGGGCACACAGATACGCAGTATTTT. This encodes CASSLGTGHTDTQYF.

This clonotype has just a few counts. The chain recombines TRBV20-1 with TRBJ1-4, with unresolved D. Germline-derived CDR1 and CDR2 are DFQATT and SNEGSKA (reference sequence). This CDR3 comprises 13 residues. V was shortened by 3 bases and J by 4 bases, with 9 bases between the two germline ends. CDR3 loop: CSASSPRNEKLFF. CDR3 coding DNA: TGCAGTGCTAGTTCCCCCCGTAATGAAAAACTGTTTTTT.

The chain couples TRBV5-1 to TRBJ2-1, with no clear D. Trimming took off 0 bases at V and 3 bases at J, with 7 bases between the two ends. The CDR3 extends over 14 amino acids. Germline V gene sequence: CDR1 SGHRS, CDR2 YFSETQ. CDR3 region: CASSLDFLYNEQFF. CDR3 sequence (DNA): TGCGCCAGCAGCTTGGACTTTCTCTACAATGAGCAGTTCTTC.

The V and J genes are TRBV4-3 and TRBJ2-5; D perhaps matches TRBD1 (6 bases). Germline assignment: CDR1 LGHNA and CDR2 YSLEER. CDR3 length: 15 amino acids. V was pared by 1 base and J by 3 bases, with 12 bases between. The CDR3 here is CASSQAFNREETQYF. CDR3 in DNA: TGCGCCAGCAGCCAAGCTTTTAACAGGGAAGAGACCCAGTACTTC.

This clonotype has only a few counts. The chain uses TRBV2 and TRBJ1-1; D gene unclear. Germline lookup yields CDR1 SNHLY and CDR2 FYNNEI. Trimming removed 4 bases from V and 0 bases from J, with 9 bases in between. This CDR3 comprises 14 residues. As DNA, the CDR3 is TGTGCCAGCAGTGGTCGAGAAATGAACACTGAAGCTTTCTTT. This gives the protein CASSGREMNTEAFF.

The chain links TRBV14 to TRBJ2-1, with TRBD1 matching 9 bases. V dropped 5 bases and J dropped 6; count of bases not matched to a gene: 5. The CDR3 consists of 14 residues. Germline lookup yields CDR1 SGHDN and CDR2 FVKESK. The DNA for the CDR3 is TGTGCCAGCAGCAGGGACAGGGTATCCAATGAGCAGTTCTTC. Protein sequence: CASSRDRVSNEQFF.

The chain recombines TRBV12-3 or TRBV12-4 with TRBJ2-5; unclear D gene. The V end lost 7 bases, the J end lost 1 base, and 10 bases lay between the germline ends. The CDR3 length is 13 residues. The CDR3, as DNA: TGTGCCAGCAACAGCCAGCCCCAAGAGACCCAGTACTTC. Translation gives CASNSQPQETQYF.

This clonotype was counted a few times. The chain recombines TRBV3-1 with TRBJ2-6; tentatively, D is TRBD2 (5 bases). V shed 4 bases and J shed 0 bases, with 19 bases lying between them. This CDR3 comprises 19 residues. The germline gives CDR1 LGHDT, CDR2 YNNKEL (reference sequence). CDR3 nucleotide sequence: TGTGCCAGCAGCCGCCCCCCGGCGGGTGCTTTCTCTGGGGCCAACGTCCTGACTTTC. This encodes CASSRPPAGAFSGANVLTF.

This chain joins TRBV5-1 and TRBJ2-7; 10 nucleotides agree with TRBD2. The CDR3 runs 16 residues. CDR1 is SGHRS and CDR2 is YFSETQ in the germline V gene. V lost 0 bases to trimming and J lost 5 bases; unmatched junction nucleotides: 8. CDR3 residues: CASSLASGTSEDEQYF. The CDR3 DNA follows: TGCGCCAGCAGCTTGGCATCCGGGACTAGCGAGGACGAGCAGTACTTC.

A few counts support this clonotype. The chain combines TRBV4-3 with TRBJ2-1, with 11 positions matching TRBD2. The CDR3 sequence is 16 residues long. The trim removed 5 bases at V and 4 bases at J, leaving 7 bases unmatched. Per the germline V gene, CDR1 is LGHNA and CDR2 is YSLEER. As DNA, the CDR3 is TGCGCCAGCAGCGATAGCGGGAGGGCCGGGTACAATGAGCAGTTCTTC. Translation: CASSDSGRAGYNEQFF.

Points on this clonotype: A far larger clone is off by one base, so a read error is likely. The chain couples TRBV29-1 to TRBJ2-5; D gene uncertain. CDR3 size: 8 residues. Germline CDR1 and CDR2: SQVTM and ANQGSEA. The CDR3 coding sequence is TGCAGCGTTGAGACCCGGTACTTC. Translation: CSVETRYF. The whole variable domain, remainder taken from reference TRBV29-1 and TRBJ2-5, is SAVISQKPSRDICQRGTSLTIQCQVDSQVTMMFWYRQQPGQSLTLIATANQGSEATYESGFVIDKFPISRPNLTFSTLTVSNMSPEDSSIYLCSVETRYFGPGTRLLVL.

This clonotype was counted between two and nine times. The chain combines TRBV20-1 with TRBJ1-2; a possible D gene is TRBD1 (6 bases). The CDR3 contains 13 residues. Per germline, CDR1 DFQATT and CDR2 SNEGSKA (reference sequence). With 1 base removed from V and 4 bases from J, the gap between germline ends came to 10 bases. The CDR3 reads CSARGETGYGYTF. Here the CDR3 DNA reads TGCAGTGCTAGAGGAGAGACAGGCTATGGCTACACCTTC.

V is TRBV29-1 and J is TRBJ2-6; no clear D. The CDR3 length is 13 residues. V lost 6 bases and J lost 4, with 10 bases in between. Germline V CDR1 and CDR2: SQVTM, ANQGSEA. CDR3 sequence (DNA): TGCAGCGTCGACCTAGGCGGGGCCAACGTCCTGACTTTC. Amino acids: CSVDLGGANVLTF.

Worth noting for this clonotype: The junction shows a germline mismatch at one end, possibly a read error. CDR3 loop: CASARRGANTEAFF. As DNA, the CDR3 is TGTGCCAGCGCACGCCGGGGGGCTAACACTGAAGCCTTCTTT. The chain recombines TRBV27 with TRBJ1-1, with D possibly being TRBD1 (6 bases). This CDR3 spans 14 amino acids. Germline assignment: CDR1 MNHEY and CDR2 SMNVEV (reference sequence).

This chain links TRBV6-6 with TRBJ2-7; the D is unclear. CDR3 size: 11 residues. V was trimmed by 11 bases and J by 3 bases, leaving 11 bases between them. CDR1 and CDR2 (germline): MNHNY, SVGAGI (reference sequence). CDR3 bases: TGTGCCTGTGGGGTGGGCTACGAGCAGTACTTC. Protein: CACGVGYEQYF.

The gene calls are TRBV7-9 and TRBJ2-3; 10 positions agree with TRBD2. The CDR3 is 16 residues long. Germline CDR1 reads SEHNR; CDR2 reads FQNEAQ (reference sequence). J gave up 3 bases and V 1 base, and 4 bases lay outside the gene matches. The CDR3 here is CASSLGLTSGTDTQYF. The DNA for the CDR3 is TGTGCCAGCAGCTTAGGCTTGACTAGCGGGACAGATACGCAGTATTTT.

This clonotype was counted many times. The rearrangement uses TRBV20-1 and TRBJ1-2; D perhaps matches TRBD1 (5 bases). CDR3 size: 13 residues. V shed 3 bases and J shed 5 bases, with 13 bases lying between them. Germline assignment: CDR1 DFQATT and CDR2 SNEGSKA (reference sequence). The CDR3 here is CSASPGPTYGYTF. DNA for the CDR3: TGCAGTGCTAGTCCAGGGCCGACGTATGGCTACACCTTC.